These 14 T cell receptor beta chains originate from one sample sequenced in a study of beta chain features in type 1 diabetes. The sequenced template was cDNA made from the entire isolated RNA. Generated by immunoSEQ multiplex PCR, the TCRdb table keeps only in-frame clones and is missing some. This table holds about 450,000 clones, about 10% found once. What was sequenced was naive CD4+ T cells from blood. These receptors all come from a woman aged 18-29 years in good health.

The rearrangement uses TRBV7-2 and TRBJ2-5; 7 bases align to TRBD2. CDR3 length: 16 amino acids. Germline-derived CDR1 and CDR2 are SGHTA and FQGNSA. The V segment lost 5 bases and the J segment 4 bases; nucleotides outside the gene matches: 13. The CDR3 loop is CASSPRDGGVRETQYF. The CDR3 nucleotides are TGTGCCAGCAGCCCAAGGGATGGGGGGGTCCGAGAGACCCAGTACTTC.

The rearrangement links TRBV15 to TRBJ2-7; TRBD1 aligns across 9 bases. J was trimmed by 2 bases and V by 11 bases; bases with no gene match: 13. Per germline, CDR1 LNHNV and CDR2 YYDKDF (reference sequence). This CDR3 is built from 15 residues. CDR3 nucleotide sequence: TGTGCCCCACAAAACAGGGGGCTAACGGCCTACGAGCAGTACGTC. Protein sequence: CAPQNRGLTAYEQYV.

In this sample, this clone turned up a few times. The chain links TRBV7-2 to TRBJ1-1, with D uncertain. Germline loops: CDR1 SGHTA, CDR2 FQGNSA. CDR3 length: 13 amino acids. V lost 1 base, J lost 3 bases, and 6 bases lay in between. CDR3 amino acids: CASSLERDTEAFF. The CDR3 nucleotides are TGTGCCAGCAGCTTAGAAAGGGACACTGAAGCTTTCTTT.

This clone has more than one count but fewer than ten. The chain couples TRBV9 to TRBJ2-3; 9 nucleotides agree with TRBD2. Germline V gene lookup returns CDR1 SGDLS and CDR2 YYNGEE. The ends lost 0 bases at V and 4 bases at J; junction bases unmatched: 12. The CDR3 extends over 18 amino acids. CDR3 loop: CASSVAGGRAAGADTQYF. The CDR3 coding sequence is TGTGCCAGCAGCGTAGCGGGCGGGAGGGCCGCCGGAGCAGATACGCAGTATTTT.

The V gene is TRBV4-2, the J gene TRBJ1-2, with 9 bases lining up with TRBD1. After removal of 1 base from V and 7 bases from J, the junction contained 10 bases not matched to a gene. Looked up from germline, CDR1 is LGHNA and CDR2 is YNFKEQ. The CDR3 has 16 amino acids. CDR3 protein: CASSQVPGQGGSGYTF. DNA for the CDR3: TGTGCCAGCAGCCAAGTTCCGGGACAGGGCGGCTCTGGCTACACCTTC.

The V call is TRBV7-8, the J call TRBJ2-3; TRBD1 agrees at 7 bases. The CDR3 contains 13 residues. The germline gives CDR1 SGHVS, CDR2 FQNEAQ. The V segment lost 8 bases and the J segment 2 bases; nucleotides outside the gene matches: 4. This CDR3 is CASRQGTTDTQYF. Written as DNA, the CDR3 is TGTGCCAGCCGACAGGGTACCACAGATACGCAGTATTTT.

The V gene is TRBV28, the J gene TRBJ2-7; the D is unclear. The germline gives CDR1 MDHEN, CDR2 SYDVKM. CDR3 size: 13 residues. Trimming shortened V by 2 bases and J by 6 bases, and 11 bases separated the two germline ends. The CDR3 nucleotides read TGTGCCAGCAGTTTAGAAGTAATTCGCGAGCAGTACTTC. Its protein is CASSLEVIREQYF.

CDR3 DNA: TGTGCCTGGAGTGCTGGACAGTTGGGTGAAAAACTGTTTTTT. Its translation: CAWSAGQLGEKLFF. The chain is built from TRBV30 and TRBJ1-4; TRBD1 is a possible D gene (6 bases). This CDR3 spans 14 amino acids. Germline V gene sequence: CDR1 GTSNPN, CDR2 SVGIG (reference sequence). V was shortened by 1 base and J by 7 bases, with 13 bases between the two germline ends.

The genes are TRBV9 and TRBJ2-5; 7 bases map to TRBD1. The CDR3 extends over 13 amino acids. The trim removed 7 bases at V and 4 bases at J, leaving 7 bases unmatched. Germline V CDR1 and CDR2: SGDLS, YYNGEE. The CDR3 loop reads CASGPTGRETQYF. The CDR3 nucleotides read TGTGCCAGCGGCCCGACAGGGAGAGAGACCCAGTACTTC.

The chain links TRBV28 to TRBJ2-5; D is undetermined. This CDR3 region has 12 residues. CDR1 is MDHEN and CDR2 is SYDVKM in the germline V gene. V was pared by 3 bases and J by 5 bases, with 7 bases between. Here the CDR3 DNA reads TGTGCCAGCAGTTTGGTTTCGGAGACCCAGTACTTC. It encodes CASSLVSETQYF.

In its sample, this clone was seen a few times. The chain recombines TRBV15 with TRBJ1-2; D ambiguous. CDR1 is LNHNV, CDR2 YYDKDF, per germline (reference sequence). The CDR3 runs to 13 residues. Trimming left V 1 base short and J 9 bases short, with 12 bases between. The CDR3 is CATSRVGERSYTF. For the CDR3, the DNA is TGTGCCACCAGCAGAGTAGGAGAGAGGAGCTACACCTTC.

Only a few counts were recorded for this clone. J is TRBJ2-7 and V is TRBV2; D gene uncertain. The V gene's germline CDR1 is SNHLY and CDR2 FYNNEI. V was shortened by 6 bases and J by 6 bases, with 12 bases between the two germline ends. There are 12 residues in the CDR3. The CDR3 nucleotides read TGTGCCAGCAGCGGAATGGGTTCCGAGCAGTACGTC. It is translated as CASSGMGSEQYV.

The chain carries TRBV7-2 and TRBJ2-2; 8 nucleotides match TRBD2. V shed 4 bases, J shed 7 bases, and the junction held 8 bases outside the gene matches. The CDR3 is 15 residues long. In germline, CDR1 is SGHTA, CDR2 FQGNSA. The CDR3 DNA reads TGTGCCAGCAGCTCACCGGGACTAGTGGGCGGGGAGCTGTTTTTT. Protein: CASSSPGLVGGELFF.

The gene calls are TRBV7-2 and TRBJ1-5, with 9 bases matching TRBD1. The V gene's germline CDR1 is SGHTA and CDR2 FQGNSA. The CDR3 spans 15 residues. J lost 6 bases, V lost 5 bases, and 8 bases had no gene match. CDR3 residues: CASSPDRGISQPQHF. CDR3 nucleotides: TGTGCCAGCAGCCCCGACAGGGGGATCAGTCAGCCCCAGCATTTT.